This TCR beta chain was identified in a study of blood T cell repertoires in COVID-19 (TCRdb year 2020). Study-wide context: Samples covering the acute and convalescent phases of COVID-19 were provided by collaborators in the United States, Italy and Spain. The material from the prospective study consisted of cDNA or gDNA derived from T cells, B-cell-depleted T cells, or PBMCs. Deeply sampled blood TCRbeta repertoires from subjects exposed to, actively infected with, or recovered from COVID-19 were included in the dataset. A freely available public database, intended as a resource for researchers studying the immune response to SARS-CoV-2, is where the repertoires were released. Samples came from the ongoing ImmuneRACE study (first 160 participants) plus 1,254 subjects from 6 global collaborators. Sample metadata almost always included a de-identified subject ID, COVID-19 status, age in years and sex. Where available, HLA class I and class II types were taken from metadata supplied by the sample provider and were not determined by assay-based typing. Summary of the overall study and its limitations: Clinical and demographic metadata were provided uncurated, with the amount varying by source and participant.

V and J lose 0 bases and 3 bases, and a span of 6 bases separates them. From a lookup of the germline V gene, CDR1 and CDR2 are SGHVS and FQNEAQ. From cysteine to phenylalanine, the CDR3 is 15 amino acids long. The retained sequence is limited to the CDR3, 45 bases, with the frame set at the first base. TCRbeta CDR3 regions were amplified from genomic DNA using the immunoSEQ Assay, a bias-controlled multiplex PCR. For the original study's pipeline: The number of nucleated cells in each sample was estimated from the amplification of reference gene primers within the assay. To quantify the absolute abundance of each unique TCRbeta CDR3 rearrangement, sequence reads were collapsed and filtered. For each sample, productive Simpson clonality was calculated as the square root of Simpson's diversity index across productive rearrangements. The table comes from immuneACCESS by way of TCRdb, which keeps in-frame sequences with V and J called. Part of the clones is missing from these tables; in studies checked, under half for an unresolved V gene and the rest for unknown reasons. The D gene and trimming were derived from the DNA, and the V and J assignments and clone size from that table. The sample has about 230,000 clones on record, 81% of them singletons. The ten biggest clones cover 6.5% to 8.5% of the sample.

One collaborating source in Seattle enrolled patients during active infection and followed them longitudinally through the course of disease. Each collaborating institution followed its own protocols to collect whole blood in K2EDTA tubes. For TCRbeta analysis, collaborators shipped samples as frozen whole blood, isolated PBMCs, or DNA extracted from either of those sample types. Details on this clone: Its antigen target is currently unknown. Per-base quality was not reported, and no clone a single base away is much larger than it.

This receptor chain uses TRBV7-8 and TRBJ2-6; the D gene is perhaps TRBD1, on 5 matching bases. Sequenced material: peripheral blood. The receptor comes from a woman aged 80 or over with COVID-19, enrolled during active disease. In nucleotides, the sequence is TGTGCCAGCAGCTTAGCAGGGGTTGGGGCCAACGTCCTGACTTTC. The encoded protein is CASSLAGVGANVLTF.